This TCR beta chain was profiled in a study of CD8 T cells in ankylosing spondylitis. Study outcomes and limitations: A motif in TCR beta, a set of several highly homologous variants, appeared characteristic of ankylosing spondylitis blood. Past studies reported some motif variants in reactive arthritis synovial fluid and blood. Reportedly, matched ankylosing spondylitis synovial fluid was significantly enriched for disease-linked clones.

Ten or more counts support this clonotype. Its antigen is currently unknown. A quantitative 5'-RACE method, one with molecular barcodes, was used to make TCR beta libraries. TCRdb reanalysed the 5' RACE reads using MiXCR and keeps one entry per CDR3 protein. The repertoire holds roughly 200,000 distinct CDR3 sequences, with 9.5% to 15% as singletons. CDR1 and CDR2 from the germline V gene are SGHDT and YYEEEE. The CDR3 sequence is 14 residues long. V was clipped by 0 bases and J by 5 bases, with 9 bases between them. The TCR comes from a male donor with ankylosing spondylitis or in good health (not recorded which). The chain links TRBV5-6 to TRBJ2-1; D ambiguous. Sequencing was done on a sample of blood, either unsorted or a sorted T cell fraction (not recorded which). The CDR3 region has the DNA TGTGCCAGCAGCTTGGGAACCGCTCACAATGAGCAGTTCTTC. It codes for CASSLGTAHNEQFF.